This TCR beta chain was retrieved from a study of blood T cell repertoires in COVID-19. At the level of the study: The origin of the acute and convalescent COVID-19 samples was the United States, Italy and Spain. PBMCs, B-cell-depleted T cells, or T cells provided the cDNA or gDNA that made up the material.

The CDR3 totals 13 residues. Trimming stripped 6 bases from V and 1 base from J, with 9 bases between. CDR1 KGHSH and CDR2 LQKENI come from the germline V gene. Per the study methods: Amplification with reference gene primers provided the estimates of nucleated cell counts. Repertoires were generated with immunoSEQ multiplex PCR, while TCRdb's copy carries only in-frame clones and drops some. That table furnishes V, J and clone size, whereas the DNA furnished D and trimming. Here the sample spans around 160,000 clones, approximately 81% being singletons. The source material was peripheral blood. The clonotype was recovered from a human donor in a cohort sampled during active COVID-19. The chain carries TRBV18 and TRBJ1-1; possibly TRBD1 for D (5 bases). The CDR3 region is CASSNDRNTEAFF. CDR3 nucleotides: TGTGCCAGCTCGAACGACAGGAACACTGAAGCTTTCTTT.